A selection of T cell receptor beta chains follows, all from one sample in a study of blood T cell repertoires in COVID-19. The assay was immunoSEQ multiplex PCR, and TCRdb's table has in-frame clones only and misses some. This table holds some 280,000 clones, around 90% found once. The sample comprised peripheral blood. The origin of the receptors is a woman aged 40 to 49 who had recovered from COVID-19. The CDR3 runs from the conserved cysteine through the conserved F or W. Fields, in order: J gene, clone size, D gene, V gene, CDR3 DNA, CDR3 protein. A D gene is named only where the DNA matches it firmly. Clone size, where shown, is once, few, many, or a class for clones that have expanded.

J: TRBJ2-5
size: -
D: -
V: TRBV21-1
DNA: TGTGCCAGCAGCTCTCAAATTCAGAAGGAGACCCAGTACTTC
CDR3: CASSSQIQKETQYF

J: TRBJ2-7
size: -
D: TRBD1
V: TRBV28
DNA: TGTGCCAGCAGGGACCAGGGGGCTCTAGACGAGCAGTACTTC
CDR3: CASRDQGALDEQYF

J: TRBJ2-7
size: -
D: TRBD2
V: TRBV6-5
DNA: TGTGCCAGCAGGGAGGCGGGAGTTTACGAGCAGTACTTC
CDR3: CASREAGVYEQYF

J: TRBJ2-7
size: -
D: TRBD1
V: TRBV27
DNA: TGTGCCAGCAGTTTAACAGGGGTCTACGAGCAGTACTTC
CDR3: CASSLTGVYEQYF

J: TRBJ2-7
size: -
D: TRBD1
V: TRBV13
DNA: TGTGCCAGCAGCCAGGGGACAGGGGGCGAGCAGTACTTC
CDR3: CASSQGTGGEQYF

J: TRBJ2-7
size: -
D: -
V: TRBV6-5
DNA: TGTGCCAGCAGTTACTCTGCAGGGGACTCCTACGAGCAGTACTTC
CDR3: CASSYSAGDSYEQYF

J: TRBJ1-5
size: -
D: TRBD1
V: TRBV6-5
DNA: TGTGCCAGCAGTCGACAGGGGGCCAATCAGCCCCAGCATTTT
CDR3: CASSRQGANQPQHF

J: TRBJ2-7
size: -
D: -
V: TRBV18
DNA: TGTGCCAGCTCACCTGGTCAGGACTACGAGCAGTACTTC
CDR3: CASSPGQDYEQYF

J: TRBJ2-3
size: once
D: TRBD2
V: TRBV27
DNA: TGTGCCAGCAGTTTCCGGAGACTAGCGGGATTTCGGGCAGATACGCAGTATTTT
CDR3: CASSFRRLAGFRADTQYF

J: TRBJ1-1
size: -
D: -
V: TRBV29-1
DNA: TGCAGCGGTGACAGGAACACTGAAGCTTTCTTT
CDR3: CSGDRNTEAFF

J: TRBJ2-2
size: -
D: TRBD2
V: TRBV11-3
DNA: TGTGCCAGCAGCTTAGTCTGGACTAGCGGCCCCCTAGGGACCGGGGAGCTGTTTTTT
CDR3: CASSLVWTSGPLGTGELFF

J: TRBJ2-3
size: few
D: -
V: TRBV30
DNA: TGTGCCTGCGGGACTTTAATCACAGATACGCAGTATTTT
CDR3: CACGTLITDTQYF

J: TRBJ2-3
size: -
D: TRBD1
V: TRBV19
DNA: TGTGCCAGTAGTACCGGGACAGCTAGCACAGATACGCAGTATTTT
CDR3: CASSTGTASTDTQYF

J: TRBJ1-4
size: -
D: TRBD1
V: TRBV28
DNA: TGTGCCAGCAGCAACCGGGACAGGGCGAATGAAAAACTGTTTTTT
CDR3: CASSNRDRANEKLFF

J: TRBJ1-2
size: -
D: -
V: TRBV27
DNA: TGTGCCAGCACCAGCCGTAGGGGAAAGTCTAACTATGGCTACACCTTC
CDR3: CASTSRRGKSNYGYTF

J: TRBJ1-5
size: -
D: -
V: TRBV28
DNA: TGTGCCAGCAGTCCTAAAGTGGTGGGCAATCAGCCCCAGCATTTT
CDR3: CASSPKVVGNQPQHF

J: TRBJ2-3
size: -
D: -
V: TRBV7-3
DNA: TGTGCCAGCAGCCCTAGGGTAGCGGGCACAGATACGCAGTATTTT
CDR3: CASSPRVAGTDTQYF

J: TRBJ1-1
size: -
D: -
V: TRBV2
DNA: TGTGCCAGCAGGTCCGGGGTCACTGAAGCTTTCTTT
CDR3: CASRSGVTEAFF

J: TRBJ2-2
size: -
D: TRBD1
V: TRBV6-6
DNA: TGTGCCAGCAGTCCCGGGACAGCGAACACCGGGGAGCTGTTTTTT
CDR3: CASSPGTANTGELFF

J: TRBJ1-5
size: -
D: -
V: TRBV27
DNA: TGTGCCAGCAGTCTCCGGGGATTTAGCAATCAGCCCCAGCATTTT
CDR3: CASSLRGFSNQPQHF

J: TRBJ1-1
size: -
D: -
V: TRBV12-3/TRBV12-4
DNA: TGTGCCAGCAGTGTACAGCGGGACACTGAAGCTTTCTTT
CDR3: CASSVQRDTEAFF

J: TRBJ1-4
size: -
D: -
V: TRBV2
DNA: TGTGCCAGCAGGGGGACTTCAACTAATGAAAAACTGTTTTTT
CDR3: CASRGTSTNEKLFF

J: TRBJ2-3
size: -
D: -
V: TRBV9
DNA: TGTGCCAGCAGCGTAGCCGGGATCGGGGCAGATACGCAGTATTTT
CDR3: CASSVAGIGADTQYF

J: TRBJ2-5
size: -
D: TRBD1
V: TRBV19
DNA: TGTGCCAGTAGTATCGGGACAGTCCAAGAGACCCAGTACTTC
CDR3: CASSIGTVQETQYF

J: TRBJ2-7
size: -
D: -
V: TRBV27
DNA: TGTGCCAGCAGTCTAAACTCCTTAAACGAGCAGTACTTC
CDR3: CASSLNSLNEQYF

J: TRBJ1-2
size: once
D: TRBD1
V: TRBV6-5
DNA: TGTGCCAGCAGTAGCTCGACAGGGGCCGTCTATGGCTACACCTTC
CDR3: CASSSSTGAVYGYTF

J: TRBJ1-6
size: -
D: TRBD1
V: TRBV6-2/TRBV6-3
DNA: TGTGCCAGCAGTTACATGAATCAGGGGGCGCGGAATTCACCCCTCCACTTT
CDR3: CASSYMNQGARNSPLHF

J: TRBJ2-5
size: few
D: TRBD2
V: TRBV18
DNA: TGTGCCAGCTCACCAGTCTCGACGGGGGGGGCTGGACAAGAGACCCAGTACTTC
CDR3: CASSPVSTGGAGQETQYF

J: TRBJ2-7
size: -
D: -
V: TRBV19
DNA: TGTGCCAGTAGTCTCTCGACAGCTTCCTACGAGCAGTACTTC
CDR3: CASSLSTASYEQYF

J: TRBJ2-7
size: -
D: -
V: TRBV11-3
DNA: TGTGCCAGCAGGGGCAGCTCCTACGAGCAGTACTTC
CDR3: CASRGSSYEQYF

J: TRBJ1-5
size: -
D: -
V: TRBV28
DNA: TGTGCCAGCAGTCCGACTAAACAGGGATGGAGCAATCAGCCCCAGCATTTT
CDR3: CASSPTKQGWSNQPQHF

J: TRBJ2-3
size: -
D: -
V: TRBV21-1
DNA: TGTGCTCCGGACAGGGGTCCTCTCTCCACAGATACGCAGTATTTT
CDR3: CAPDRGPLSTDTQYF

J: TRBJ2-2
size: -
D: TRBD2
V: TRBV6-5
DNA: TGTGCCAGCGGGGGGAGACTAGCCGACACCGGGGAGCTGTTTTTT
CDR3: CASGGRLADTGELFF

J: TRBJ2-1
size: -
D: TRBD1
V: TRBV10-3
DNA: TGTGCCATCAGTCAAGACAGGGGTAACAATGAGCAGTTCTTC
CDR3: CAISQDRGNNEQFF

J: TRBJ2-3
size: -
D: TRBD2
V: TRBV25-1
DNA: TGTGCCAGCAGTGAATCAAGCGGGAGGGCCGCAGATACGCAGTATTTT
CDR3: CASSESSGRAADTQYF

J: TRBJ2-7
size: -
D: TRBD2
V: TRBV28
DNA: TGTGCCAGCAGTTTAGCGGGAGATCCCTACGAGCAGTACTTC
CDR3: CASSLAGDPYEQYF

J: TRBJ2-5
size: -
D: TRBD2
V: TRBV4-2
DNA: TGTGCCAGCAGCCAAGGGACTAGCGGGGGGGACCAAGAGACCCAGTACTTC
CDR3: CASSQGTSGGDQETQYF

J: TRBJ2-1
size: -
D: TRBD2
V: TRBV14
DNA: TGTGCCAGCAGCACTAGCGGGAACAATGAGCAGTTCTTC
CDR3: CASSTSGNNEQFF

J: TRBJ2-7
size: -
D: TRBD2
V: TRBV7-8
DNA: TGTGCCAGCAGCTTAAGGCTAGCGGGAGCTTTTAGCCACGAGCAGTACTTC
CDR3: CASSLRLAGAFSHEQYF

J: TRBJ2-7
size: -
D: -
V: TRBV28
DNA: TGTGCCAGCAGTCGCTCCGCGAGGAGCTCCTACGAGCAGTACTTC
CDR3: CASSRSARSSYEQYF

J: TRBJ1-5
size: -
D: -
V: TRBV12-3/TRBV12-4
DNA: TGTGCCAGCAGTCCAACAGGGTATCAGCCCCAGCATTTT
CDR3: CASSPTGYQPQHF

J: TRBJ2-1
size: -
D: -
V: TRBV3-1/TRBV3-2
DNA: TGTGCCAGCAGCCAAGGACTTAGGGAGCAGTTCTTC
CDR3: CASSQGLREQFF

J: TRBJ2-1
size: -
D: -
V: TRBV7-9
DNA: TGTGCCAGCATCGGAGCGGGTGAGCAGTTCTTC
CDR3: CASIGAGEQFF

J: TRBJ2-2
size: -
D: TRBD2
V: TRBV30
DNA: TGTGCCTGGAGTGATCTAGCGGGGGACACCGGGGAGCTGTTTTTT
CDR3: CAWSDLAGDTGELFF

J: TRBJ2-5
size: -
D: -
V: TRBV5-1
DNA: TGCGCCAGCAGCCAACCCCCGAGGCAAGAGACCCAGTACTTC
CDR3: CASSQPPRQETQYF

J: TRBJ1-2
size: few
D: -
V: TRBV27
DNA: TGTGCCAGCACCTTAAGGGCAGGGTGGGGCTACACCTTC
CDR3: CASTLRAGWGYTF

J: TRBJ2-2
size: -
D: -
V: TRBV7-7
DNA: TGTGCTAGCAGCCAAGGCAGGGGACCGGGCACCGGGGAGCTGTTTTTT
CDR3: CASSQGRGPGTGELFF

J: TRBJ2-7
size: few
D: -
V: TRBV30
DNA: TGTGCCTGGAGTGAGGGAGCCGGATCCTACGAGCAGTACTTC
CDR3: CAWSEGAGSYEQYF

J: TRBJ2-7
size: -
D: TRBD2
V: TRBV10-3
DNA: TGTGCCATCAGCCCGGGACTAGCGGGAGGGCCGAAGAGGGACGAGCAGTACTTC
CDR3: CAISPGLAGGPKRDEQYF

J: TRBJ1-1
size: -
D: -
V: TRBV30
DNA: TGTGCCTGGACAGGACAGCTGAACACTGAAGCTTTCTTT
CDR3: CAWTGQLNTEAFF

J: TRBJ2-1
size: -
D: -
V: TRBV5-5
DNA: TGTGCCAGCAGCCGTCGCGGGGACGGCGACAATGAGCAGTTCTTC
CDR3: CASSRRGDGDNEQFF

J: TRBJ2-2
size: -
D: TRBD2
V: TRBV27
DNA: TGTGCCAGCAGTGGAAGCACTAGCGGGAGAACCACCGGGGAGCTGTTTTTT
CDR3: CASSGSTSGRTTGELFF

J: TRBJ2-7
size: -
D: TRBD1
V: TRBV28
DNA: TGTGCCAGCAGTTCGCCCAGGGGACAGGGCTACGAGCAGTACTTC
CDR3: CASSSPRGQGYEQYF